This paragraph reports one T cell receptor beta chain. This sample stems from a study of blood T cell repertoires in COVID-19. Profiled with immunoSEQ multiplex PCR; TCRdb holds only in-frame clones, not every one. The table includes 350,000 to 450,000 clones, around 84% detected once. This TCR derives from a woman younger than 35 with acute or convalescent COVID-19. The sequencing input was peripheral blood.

CDR3 in amino acids: CASGELQETQYF. The CDR3 DNA reads TGTGCCTCGGGTGAACTCCAAGAGACCCAGTACTTC. V is TRBV28 and J is TRBJ2-5; D call uncertain. Germline V gene data show CDR1 as MDHEN and CDR2 as SYDVKM. Trimming stripped 11 bases from V and 1 base from J, with 11 bases between. CDR3 length: 12 residues.